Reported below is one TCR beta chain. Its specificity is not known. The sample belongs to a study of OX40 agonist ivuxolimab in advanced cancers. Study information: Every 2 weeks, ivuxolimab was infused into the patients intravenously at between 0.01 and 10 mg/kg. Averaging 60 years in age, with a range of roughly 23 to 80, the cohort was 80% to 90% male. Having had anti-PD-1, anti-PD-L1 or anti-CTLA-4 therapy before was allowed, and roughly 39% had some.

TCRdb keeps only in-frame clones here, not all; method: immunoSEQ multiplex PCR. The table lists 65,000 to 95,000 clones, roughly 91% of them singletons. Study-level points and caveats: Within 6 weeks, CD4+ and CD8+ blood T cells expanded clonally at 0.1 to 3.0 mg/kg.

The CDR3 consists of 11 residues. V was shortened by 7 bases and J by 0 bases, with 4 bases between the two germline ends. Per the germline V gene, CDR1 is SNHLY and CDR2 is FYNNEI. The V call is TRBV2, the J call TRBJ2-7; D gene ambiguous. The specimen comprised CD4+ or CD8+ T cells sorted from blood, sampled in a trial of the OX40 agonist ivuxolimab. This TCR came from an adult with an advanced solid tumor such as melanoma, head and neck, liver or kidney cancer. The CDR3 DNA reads TGTGCCAGCACTGCCTCCTACGAGCAGTACTTC. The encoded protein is CASTASYEQYF. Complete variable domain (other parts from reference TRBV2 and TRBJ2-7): EPEVTQTPSHQVTQMGQEVILRCVPISNHLYFYWYRQILGQKVEFLVSFYNNEISEKSEIFDDQFSVERPDGSNFTLKIRSTKLEDSAMYFCASTASYEQYFGPGTRLTVT.